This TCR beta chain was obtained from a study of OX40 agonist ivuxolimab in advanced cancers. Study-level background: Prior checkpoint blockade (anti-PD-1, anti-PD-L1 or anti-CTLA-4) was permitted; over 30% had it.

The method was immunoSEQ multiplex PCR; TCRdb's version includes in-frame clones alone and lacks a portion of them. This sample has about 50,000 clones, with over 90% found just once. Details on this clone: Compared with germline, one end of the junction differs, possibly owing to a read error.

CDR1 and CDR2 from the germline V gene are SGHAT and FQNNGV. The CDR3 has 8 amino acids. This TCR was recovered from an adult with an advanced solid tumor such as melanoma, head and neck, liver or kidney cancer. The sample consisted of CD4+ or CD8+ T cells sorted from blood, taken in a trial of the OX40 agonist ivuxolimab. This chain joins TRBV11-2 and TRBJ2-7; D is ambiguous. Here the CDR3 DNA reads TGTGCCAGCAGCTTAGGGCGTTTC. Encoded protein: CASSLGRF.